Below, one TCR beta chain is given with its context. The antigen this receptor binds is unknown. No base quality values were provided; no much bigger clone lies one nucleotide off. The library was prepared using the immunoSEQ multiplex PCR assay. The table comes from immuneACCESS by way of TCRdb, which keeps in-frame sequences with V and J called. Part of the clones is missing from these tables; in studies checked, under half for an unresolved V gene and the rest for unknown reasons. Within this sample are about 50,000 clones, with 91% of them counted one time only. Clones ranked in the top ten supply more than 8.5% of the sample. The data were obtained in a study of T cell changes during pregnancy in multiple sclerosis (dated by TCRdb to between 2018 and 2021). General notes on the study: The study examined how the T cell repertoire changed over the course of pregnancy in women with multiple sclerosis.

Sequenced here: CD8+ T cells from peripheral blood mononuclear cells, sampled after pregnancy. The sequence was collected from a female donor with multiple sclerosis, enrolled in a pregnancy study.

CDR3 loop: CSVDTRERYGYTF. The nucleotide sequence reads TGCAGCGTCGACACCCGTGAAAGATATGGCTACACCTTC. The chain was built from TRBV29-1 and TRBJ1-2, with the D gene not clear enough to name. CDR3 length: 13 amino acids, cysteine to phenylalanine. The kept DNA is CDR3 alone, 39 bases in frame from the first base. Taken from the germline V gene, the CDR1 and CDR2 loops are SQVTM and ANQGSEA. Trimming costs V 6 bases and J 5 bases, and their ends lie 16 bases apart.